The 25 T cell receptor beta chains below were found in one sample sequenced in a study of cytomegalovirus exposure and HLA in healthy donors. Primers: 60 Vbeta forward and 13 Jbeta reverse. Profiling relied on immunoSEQ multiplex PCR, and the TCRdb table lists in-frame clones only, not all of them. This table holds about 130,000 clones, 80% found once. Material for sequencing was PBMCs. The receptors were sampled from a man younger than 45 in good health and CMV-seropositive.

The J gene is TRBJ2-7, the V gene TRBV27; D might be TRBD1 (6 bases). The CDR3 spans 13 residues. Germline assignment: CDR1 MNHEY and CDR2 SMNVEV (reference sequence). V lost 8 bases and J 5 bases, leaving 16 bases between the germline ends. The CDR3 is CASGPLQGDEQYF. CDR3 in DNA: TGTGCCAGCGGTCCGCTACAGGGCGACGAGCAGTACTTC.

The chain couples TRBV13 to TRBJ2-1; 12 positions match TRBD2. Germline CDR1 PRHDT, CDR2 FYEKMQ (reference sequence). This CDR3 spans 17 amino acids. With 8 bases clipped from V and 3 bases from J, the junction kept 11 bases outside the gene matches. This CDR3 reads CASGPTSGGPSYNEQFF. The CDR3 DNA is TGTGCCAGCGGCCCGACTAGCGGGGGCCCCAGCTACAATGAGCAGTTCTTC.

The chain uses TRBV6-1 and TRBJ2-7; tentative D call: TRBD2 (6 bases). The CDR3 covers 13 residues. Trimming stripped 5 bases from V and 7 bases from J, with 15 bases between. Germline assignment: CDR1 MNHNS and CDR2 SASEGT. The CDR3 DNA follows: TGTGCCAGCAGTCCTTTGGAGGGGTGGGAGCAGTACTTC. It specifies CASSPLEGWEQYF.

The chain carries TRBV5-1 and TRBJ2-7; perhaps TRBD1 as D (6 bases). V shed 0 bases and J shed 5 bases, with 15 bases lying between them. Germline loops: CDR1 SGHRS, CDR2 YFSETQ. The CDR3 spans 15 residues. The CDR3 DNA reads TGCGCCAGCAGCTTGGCGCATCAGGGGCGAAACGAGCAGTACTTC. As protein: CASSLAHQGRNEQYF.

This clone was found a few times. The chain links TRBV18 to TRBJ2-7; D might be TRBD1 (6 bases). V was trimmed by 4 bases and J by 5 bases, leaving 15 bases between them. CDR3 length: 14 amino acids. The germline gives CDR1 KGHSH, CDR2 LQKENI. The CDR3 DNA reads as TGTGCCAGCTCACGTGCAGGGGTGTCCCACGAGCAGTACTTC. Translated, it gives CASSRAGVSHEQYF.

A single count supports this clone. The V gene is TRBV5-5, the J gene TRBJ1-2; 8 bases align to TRBD1. V was clipped by 0 bases and J by 5 bases; unmatched bases: 9. The germline gives CDR1 SGHKS, CDR2 YYEKEE (reference sequence). This CDR3 contains 16 residues. The CDR3 reads CASSLAGGRGLYGYTF. In nucleotides, the CDR3 is TGTGCCAGCAGCTTGGCGGGCGGCAGGGGGCTGTATGGCTACACCTTC.

The chain is built from TRBV7-7 and TRBJ1-1, with D possibly being TRBD1 (6 bases). The CDR3 sequence is 13 residues long. V lost 5 bases to trimming and J lost 2 bases, with 9 bases between them. The germline V gene has CDR1 SSHAT and CDR2 FNYEAQ (reference sequence). CDR3 protein: CASSVGHNTEAFF. Written as DNA, the CDR3 is TGTGCCAGCAGCGTGGGACACAACACTGAAGCTTTCTTT.

The chain couples TRBV9 to TRBJ2-2; D is possibly TRBD2 (5 bases). Trimming stripped 3 bases from V and 5 bases from J, with 8 bases between. CDR1 is SGDLS and CDR2 is YYNGEE in the germline V gene. The CDR3 runs 13 residues. The CDR3 DNA sequence: TGTGCCAGCAGCGAGAGGGTGACCGGGGAGCTGTTTTTT. It codes for CASSERVTGELFF.

V is TRBV5-6 and J is TRBJ1-3; D uncertain. V lost 0 bases and J 9 bases, leaving 10 bases between the germline ends. This CDR3 comprises 13 residues. Germline V gives CDR1 SGHDT, CDR2 YYEEEE. The CDR3 DNA follows: TGTGCCAGCAGCTTGGACCCCCCGGGCACCATATATTTT. Its protein product is CASSLDPPGTIYF.

The chain employs TRBV29-1 and TRBJ1-4, with 7 positions matching TRBD1. The J segment lost 7 bases and the V segment lost 4 bases, leaving 6 bases of the junction unmatched. The CDR3 is 13 residues long. Germline V gene data show CDR1 as SQVTM and CDR2 as ANQGSEA. Here the CDR3 reads CSVVQGHSEKLFF. CDR3 in DNA: TGCAGCGTTGTACAGGGGCACAGTGAAAAACTGTTTTTT.

This clone was seen a single time. The J gene is TRBJ2-1, the V gene TRBV7-6; D is undetermined. Germline CDR1 and CDR2: SGHVS and FNYEAQ. Trimming removed 1 base from V and 8 bases from J, with 3 bases in between. This CDR3 comprises 11 residues. CDR3 in DNA: TGTGCCAGCAGCTTAGGAGATGAGCAGTTCTTC. This encodes CASSLGDEQFF.

This clone appeared a few times. The chain is built from TRBV14 and TRBJ2-7, with D perhaps TRBD2 (6 bases). Germline CDR1 reads SGHDN; CDR2 reads FVKESK. V was cut by 0 bases and J by 11 bases, with 14 bases left in between. The CDR3 runs 13 residues. This CDR3 reads CASSQDRGAGKYF. DNA for the CDR3: TGTGCCAGCAGCCAAGATCGCGGGGCAGGAAAGTACTTC.

This clone was seen only a few times. The rearrangement joins TRBV6-1 to TRBJ1-5, with D possibly TRBD1 on 5 matching bases. Germline CDR1 and CDR2: MNHNS and SASEGT. This CDR3 spans 13 amino acids. V gave up 6 bases and J gave up 7 bases, with 13 bases separating them. DNA of the CDR3: TGTGCCAGCAGAGAGGACATCTCGCAGCCCCAGCATTTT. It specifies CASREDISQPQHF.

The chain couples TRBV27 to TRBJ1-1, with a tentative D call TRBD1 (5 bases). Germline V lookup: CDR1 MNHEY, CDR2 SMNVEV (reference sequence). V was shortened by 8 bases and J by 1 base, with 11 bases between the two germline ends. The CDR3 spans 13 residues. The CDR3 sequence: CASQPTANTEAFF. In DNA form, the CDR3 reads TGTGCCAGCCAACCGACAGCGAACACTGAAGCTTTCTTT.

V is TRBV9 and J is TRBJ2-1; 9 bases are a match to TRBD1. The CDR3 is 15 residues long. Germline trimming cut 0 bases from V and 8 bases from J; bases unmatched to any gene: 6. Germline CDR1 is SGDLS and CDR2 is YYNGEE. For the CDR3, the DNA is TGTGCCAGCAGCGTAGACGGGACAGGGTTCGATGAGCAGTTCTTC. As protein: CASSVDGTGFDEQFF.

This clone has only a few counts. V gene TRBV21-1 combines with J gene TRBJ1-2. TRBV21-1 is noted as a pseudogene. The CDR3 is made up of 16 amino acids. The chain's CDR3 is CASSWSGPRFNGGYTF. In nucleotides, the CDR3 is TGTGCCAGCAGCTGGAGCGGGCCCAGGTTTAACGGGGGCTACACCTTC.

The chain combines TRBV6-5 with TRBJ1-2; D gene unclear. The CDR3 loop spans 13 amino acids. V was clipped by 7 bases and J by 1 base, with 10 bases between them. Germline CDR1 and CDR2: MNHEY and SVGAGI. CDR3 protein: CASNPGRNYGYTF. CDR3 in DNA: TGTGCCAGCAACCCCGGTCGTAACTATGGCTACACCTTC.

On this clone: A read error may account for a junction end that differs from germline. This specimen includes other DNA sequences encoding the same CDR3. This chain links TRBV5-1 with TRBJ1-1; 8 nucleotides line up with TRBD1. Germline V gene data show CDR1 as SGHRS and CDR2 as YFSETQ. This CDR3 has 16 amino acids. This CDR3 is CASSVFQGAGGTEAFF. The DNA of the CDR3 is TGCGCCAGCAGCGTCTTTCAGGGGGCTGGGGGCACTGAAGCCTTCTTT.

This clone was observed a handful of times. The rearrangement joins TRBV7-2 to TRBJ2-5, with D possibly TRBD2 on 6 matching bases. There are 15 residues in the CDR3. The V end was cut by 2 bases, the J end by 4 bases, with 14 bases between. The germline gives CDR1 SGHTA, CDR2 FQGNSA. CDR3 sequence reads: CASSLLGGWGETQYF. The CDR3 DNA sequence: TGTGCCAGCAGCTTATTGGGGGGTTGGGGAGAGACCCAGTACTTC. The variable domain in full, with the rest retrieved from reference TRBV7-2 and TRBJ2-5, is GAGVSQSPSNKVTEKGKDVELRCDPISGHTALYWYRQSLGQGLEFLIYFQGNSAPDKSGLPSDRFSAERTGGSVSTLTIQRTQQEDSAVYLCASSLLGGWGETQYFGPGTRLLVL.

This clone was counted between two and nine times. The rearrangement uses TRBV7-9 and TRBJ1-2, with a tentative D call TRBD1 (6 bases). The CDR3 sequence is 14 residues long. Germline V CDR1 and CDR2: SEHNR, FQNEAQ (reference sequence). V lost 2 bases to trimming and J lost 8 bases, with 15 bases between them. This CDR3 reads CASSLWLQGYGYTF. The CDR3 nucleotides are TGTGCCAGCAGCTTATGGCTACAGGGTTACGGCTACACCTTC.

The CDR3 here is CAGSGGPYEQYF. CDR3 coding DNA: TGTGCCGGGTCAGGGGGGCCCTACGAGCAGTACTTC. The chain combines TRBV2 with TRBJ2-7; D possibly corresponds to TRBD1 (7 bases). Germline V gives CDR1 SNHLY, CDR2 FYNNEI. Trimming left V 11 bases short and J 2 bases short, with 13 bases between. CDR3 length: 12 residues. The full variable domain, with the rest looked up from reference TRBV2 and TRBJ2-7, is EPEVTQTPSHQVTQMGQEVILRCVPISNHLYFYWYRQILGQKVEFLVSFYNNEISEKSEIFDDQFSVERPDGSNFTLKIRSTKLEDSAMYFCAGSGGPYEQYFGPGTRLTVT.

The chain carries TRBV30 and TRBJ1-4; D not resolved. Germline values: CDR1 GTSNPN, CDR2 SVGIG (reference sequence). The ends were cut back, 5 bases at V and 8 bases at J, with 21 bases in the middle. The CDR3 is 15 amino acids. The CDR3 DNA is TGTGCCTGGTCCACCCGCGGGGTCCCGGACGAAAAACTGTTTTTT. Protein product: CAWSTRGVPDEKLFF.

The rearrangement uses TRBV6-5 and TRBJ2-6; 7 nucleotides line up with TRBD1. With V trimmed by 6 bases and J by 4 bases, 6 bases remained unmatched. Germline loops: CDR1 MNHEY, CDR2 SVGAGI. The CDR3 is made up of 15 amino acids. The CDR3 nucleotides read TGTGCCAGCAGCCAGGGGGTAACCGGGGCCAACGTCCTGACTTTC. Protein product: CASSQGVTGANVLTF.

In its sample, this clone was seen once. The chain recombines TRBV6-1 with TRBJ1-3, with TRBD1 identical over 7 bases. V lost 6 bases, J lost 4 bases, and 3 bases stayed unmatched. CDR1 is MNHNS and CDR2 is SASEGT in the germline V gene. The CDR3 extends over 13 amino acids. The DNA of the CDR3 is TGTGCCAGCAGATGGACAGGAGGAAACACCATATATTTT. Translation: CASRWTGGNTIYF.

This chain links TRBV18 with TRBJ2-1, with 7 bases aligning to TRBD2. The CDR3 is 15 residues long. The V segment lost 5 bases and the J segment 2 bases; nucleotides outside the gene matches: 6. Germline V gene sequence: CDR1 KGHSH, CDR2 LQKENI. This CDR3 reads CASSVGGYPYNEQFF. The CDR3 coding sequence is TGTGCCAGCTCAGTGGGGGGGTATCCCTACAATGAGCAGTTCTTC.